The TCR beta chain described here comes from a study of T cells after yellow fever vaccination. Germline CDR1 is WNHNN and CDR2 is SYGVQD (reference sequence). V was trimmed by 6 bases and J by 3 bases, leaving 12 bases between them. The CDR3 extends over 13 amino acids. TCRdb recomputed calls from the 5' RACE reads with MiXCR, one row per CDR3 protein. The table includes some 320,000 distinct CDR3 sequences, 8.7% detected once. The clonotype comes from a man in his late teens or twenties who received the YFV17D yellow fever vaccine. The chain has TRBV10-1 and TRBJ2-7; D is tentatively TRBD1 or TRBD2 (5 bases each). This sample comprised PBMCs, obtained on the day of the first yellow fever vaccination. CDR3: CASSRGILYEQYV. CDR3 coding DNA: TGCGCCAGCAGCCGGGGCATCCTCTACGAGCAGTACGTC.